This T cell receptor beta chain was identified during a study of T cells after yellow fever vaccination. The CDR3 covers 14 residues. The V gene end was trimmed by 3 bases and the J gene end by 9 bases; junction bases not matched to a gene: 5. Germline V CDR1 and CDR2: SEHNR, FQNEAQ (reference sequence). TCRdb called the 5' RACE reads again in MiXCR, with one record for every CDR3 protein. The sample lists roughly 94,000 distinct CDR3 sequences; about 8.8% were seen once. This TCR came from a man younger than 35 who received the YFV17D yellow fever vaccine. The chain has TRBV7-9 and TRBJ1-4, with 9 bases aligning to TRBD1. The sample here was CD8+ T cells not binding an NS4B(214-222) dextramer, sorted from PBMCs, taken roughly 15 days after the first yellow fever vaccination. The CDR3 DNA sequence: TGTGCCAGCAGCTTGTCGGGACAGGGAAAAAAACTGTTTTTT. It codes for CASSLSGQGKKLFF.